This TCR beta chain was obtained from a study of identical twins (dated by TCRdb to 2016 to 2017). For context, the study as a whole: TCR alpha and beta repertoires from monozygotic twins, unrelated adults of various ages and cord blood were deep-sequenced to test whether fetal clonotypes persist. To rule out contamination, replicate twin experiments were performed at different times with different library preparation protocols. General conclusions and limits of the study: Compared with coincidental sharing between unrelated individuals, out-of-frame TCR alpha sequences shared between twins showed an excess of sequences with low generation probability. Because the same donors could not be followed over many years, conclusions were based on cross-sectional statistical analysis. Fewer insertions were carried by abundant cord blood beta clonotypes; a weaker similar trend was observed in young adult naive repertoires, while no such trend was observed in memory repertoires. Excess twin sharing in beta out-of-frame sequences was weaker because fewer shared sequences lowered the signal-to-noise ratio. Invariant T cells such as MAIT and iNKT could partly confound zero-insertion analyses, although diverse VJ usage argued against such confounding for most clonotypes. In monozygotic twins, out-of-frame TCR alpha sharing was systematically underestimated by recombination models, although the models agreed with sharing between unrelated individuals.

All donors were healthy Caucasians. Three pairs of female monozygotic twins, all aged about 18 to 30 years, made up the twin cohort. Positive isolation kits from Invitrogen were used to isolate CD4+ and CD8+ T cell populations. At least ten counts were recorded for this clonotype. It lacks a known antigen. No clone much larger than this one lies a single base away; base qualities are absent. Library preparation employed 5' RACE. The data were produced on an Illumina HiSeq 2000. Template switching introduced a universal primer binding site; the final cDNA contained a unique molecular identifier, enabling accurate counting of TCR cDNA molecules. Specific primers in the conserved constant-segment region were used to synthesize first-strand cDNA for the TCR alpha and beta chains. Each cDNA library was double barcoded, with a SMART-Mk sample barcode plus Illumina barcodes, to control for contamination. TruSeq adapter sequences and Illumina sample barcodes were added in two successive PCR steps. TCR alpha and beta cDNA libraries were sequenced on the Illumina HiSeq platform with custom primers. The authors processed their data as follows. Unique molecular identifiers were extracted from raw reads with MiGEC, and CDR3 positions were determined with MiXCR. Recombination models were inferred per individual with the repgenHMM and IGoR tools using an EM algorithm. The analysis of shared clonotypes was done with the tcR package in R, with sharing normalized by the product of cloneset sizes. To study raw recombination free of thymic and clonal selection effects, out-of-frame nonproductive sequences were analyzed. The public reads were run again by TCRdb, first through fastp at Q25 and then through MiXCR, and only productive beta chains were kept. Merged by CDR3 protein, the rows form single entries marked with the most common genes and DNA. These V and J calls derive from TCRdb rather than the authors' analysis. The sample table contains fewer than 550,000 distinct CDR3 sequences; only one count was recorded for 14% of them. Together, the top ten hold approximately 0.98% of the sample.

CDR1 SGHRS and CDR2 YFSETQ are derived from the germline V gene. The CDR3 starts with the cysteine, ends with the phenylalanine, and has 18 residues. Only the CDR3 part of the read is kept: 54 bases, read in frame from the first base. V gives up 4 bases and J gives up 0 bases, and the segment between their germline ends measures 20 bases. A further study also used this sample, focusing on yellow fever vaccine responses in identical twins. The second source states: The authors reported that the T cell response to vaccination in identical twins appeared partly convergent and partly personalized. The study precisely tracked vaccine-responding T cell clones in identical twins.

The V gene is TRBV5-1 and the J gene is TRBJ2-1; matching of 7 bases hints at TRBD1 as the D gene. Material for sequencing was CD4+ T cells sorted from blood. This clonotype was obtained from a woman younger than 30 in good health. The CDR3 reads CASSRDSGQLSSYNEQFF. The bases are TGCGCCAGCAGCCGGGACTCGGGACAGTTGAGCTCCTACAATGAGCAGTTCTTC.